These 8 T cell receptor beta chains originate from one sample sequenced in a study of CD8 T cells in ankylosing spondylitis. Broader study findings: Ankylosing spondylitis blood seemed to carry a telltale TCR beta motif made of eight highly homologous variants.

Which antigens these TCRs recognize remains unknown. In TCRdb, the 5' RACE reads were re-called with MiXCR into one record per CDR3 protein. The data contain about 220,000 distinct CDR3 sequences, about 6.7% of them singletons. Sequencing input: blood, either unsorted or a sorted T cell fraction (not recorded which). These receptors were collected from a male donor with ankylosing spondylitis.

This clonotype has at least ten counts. CDR3 amino acids: CASSLAEGLDRYF. CDR3 bases: TGTGCCAGCAGCTTAGCGGAGGGACTAGATCGGTACTTC. V gene TRBV7-2 combines with J gene TRBJ2-7, with 8 nucleotides matching TRBD2. Germline assignment: CDR1 SGHTA and CDR2 FQGNSA. The CDR3 covers 13 residues. Trimming cost V 0 bases and J 12 bases; bases outside gene matches: 7.

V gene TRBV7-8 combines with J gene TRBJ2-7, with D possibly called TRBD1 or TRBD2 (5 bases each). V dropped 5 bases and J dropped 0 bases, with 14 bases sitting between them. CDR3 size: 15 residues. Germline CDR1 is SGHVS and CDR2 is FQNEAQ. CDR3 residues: CASSPEGLRSYEQYF. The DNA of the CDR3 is TGTGCCAGCAGCCCAGAGGGGTTACGCTCCTACGAGCAGTACTTC. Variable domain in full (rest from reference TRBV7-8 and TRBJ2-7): GAGVSQSPRYKVAKRGQDVALRCDPISGHVSLFWYQQALGQGPEFLTYFQNEAQLDKSGLPSDRFFAERPEGSVSTLKIQRTQQEDSAVYLCASSPEGLRSYEQYFGPGTRLTVT.

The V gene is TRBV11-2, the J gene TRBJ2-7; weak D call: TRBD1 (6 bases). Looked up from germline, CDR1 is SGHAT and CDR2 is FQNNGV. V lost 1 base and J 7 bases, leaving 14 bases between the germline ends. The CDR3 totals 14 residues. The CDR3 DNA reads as TGTGCCAGCAGCTTAGCAGGGGACCTACGAGAGCAGTACTTC. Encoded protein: CASSLAGDLREQYF.

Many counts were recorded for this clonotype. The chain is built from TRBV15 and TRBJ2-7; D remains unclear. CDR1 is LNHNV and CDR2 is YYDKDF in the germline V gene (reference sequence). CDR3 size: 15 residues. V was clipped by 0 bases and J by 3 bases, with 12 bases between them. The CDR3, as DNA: TGTGCCACCAGCAGAGATTCTGACCCGGACTACGAGCAGTACTTC. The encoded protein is CATSRDSDPDYEQYF.

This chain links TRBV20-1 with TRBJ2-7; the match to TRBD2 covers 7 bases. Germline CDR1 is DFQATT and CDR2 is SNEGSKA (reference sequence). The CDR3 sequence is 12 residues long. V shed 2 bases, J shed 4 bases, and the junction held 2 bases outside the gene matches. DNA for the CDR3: TGCAGTGCTAGATGGGAGGGGTACGAGCAGTACTTC. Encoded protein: CSARWEGYEQYF.

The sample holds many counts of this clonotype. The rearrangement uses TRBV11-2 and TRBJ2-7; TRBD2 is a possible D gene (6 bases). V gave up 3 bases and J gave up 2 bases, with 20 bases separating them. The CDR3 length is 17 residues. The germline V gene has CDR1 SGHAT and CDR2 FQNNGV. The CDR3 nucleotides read TGTGCCAGCAGCTTTTTTCCTGGGGCTAGCGCGGCCTACGAGCAGTACTTC. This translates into CASSFFPGASAAYEQYF.

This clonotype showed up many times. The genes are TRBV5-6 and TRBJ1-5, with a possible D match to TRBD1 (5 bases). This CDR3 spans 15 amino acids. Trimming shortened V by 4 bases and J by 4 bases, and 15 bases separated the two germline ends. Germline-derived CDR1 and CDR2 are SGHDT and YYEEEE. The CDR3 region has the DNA TGTGCCAGCAGCCCGTCCGGGACGGTTAATCAGCCCCAGCATTTT. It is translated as CASSPSGTVNQPQHF.

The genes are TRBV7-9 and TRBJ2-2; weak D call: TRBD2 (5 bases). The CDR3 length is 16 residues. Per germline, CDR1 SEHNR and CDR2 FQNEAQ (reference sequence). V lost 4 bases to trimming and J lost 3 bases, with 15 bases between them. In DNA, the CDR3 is TGTGCCAGCAGCTCTTGGGGTAGCGTGCACACCGGGGAGCTGTTTTTT. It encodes CASSSWGSVHTGELFF. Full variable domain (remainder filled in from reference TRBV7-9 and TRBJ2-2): DTGVSQNPRHKITKRGQNVTFRCDPISEHNRLYWYRQTLGQGPEFLTYFQNEAQLEKSRLLSDRFSAERPKGSFSTLEIQRTEQGDSAMYLCASSSWGSVHTGELFFGEGSRLTVL.